Described below is a single T cell receptor beta chain sequence and its context. Its target is not known. For every donor, a draw yielded about 10 milliliters of peripheral blood. Every sample gave at least 6 micrograms of total RNA when it was extracted. Primed by a sample-barcoded 5' primer and a J-beta primer mix, a second PCR proceeded for roughly 6 to 12 cycles. TCRdb re-derived calls from the 5' RACE reads in MiXCR, one entry per CDR3 protein. The data hold fewer than 1.5 million distinct CDR3 sequences, with 35% to 45% observed a single time. This record belongs to a study of blood T cells in healthy people across ages. Across the whole study: Template switching recovered approximately one barcoded beta molecule for every two T cells. Study-wide results and limits: Diversity was higher, and naive CD4+ cells more numerous, in long-lived donors than in aged donors.

Sequenced sample: blood. The TCR originated in a woman younger than 35 in good health.

The DNA of the CDR3 is TGCAGTGCTAGACCACTTAGCGGGGTCTTATCCTACGAGCAGTACTTC. Its translation: CSARPLSGVLSYEQYF. The V and J genes are TRBV20-1 and TRBJ2-5; TRBD2 aligns across 8 bases. The J call is uncertain, as TRBJ2-7 better fits the DNA end. This CDR3 is built from 16 residues. Germline V gives CDR1 DFQATT, CDR2 SNEGSKA (reference sequence).